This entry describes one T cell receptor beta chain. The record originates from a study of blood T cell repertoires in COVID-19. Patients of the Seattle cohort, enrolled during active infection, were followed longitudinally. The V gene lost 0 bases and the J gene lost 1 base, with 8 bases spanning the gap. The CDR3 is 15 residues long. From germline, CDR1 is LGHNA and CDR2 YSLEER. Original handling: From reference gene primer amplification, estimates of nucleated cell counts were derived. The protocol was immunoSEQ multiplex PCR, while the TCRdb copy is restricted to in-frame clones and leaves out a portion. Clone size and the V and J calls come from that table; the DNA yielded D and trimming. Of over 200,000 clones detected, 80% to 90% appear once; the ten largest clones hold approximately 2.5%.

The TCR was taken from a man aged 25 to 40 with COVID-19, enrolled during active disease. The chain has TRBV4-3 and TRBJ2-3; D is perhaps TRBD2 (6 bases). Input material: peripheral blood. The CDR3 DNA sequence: TGCGCCAGCAGCCAAGATGGGGAGGGCACAGATACGCAGTATTTT. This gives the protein CASSQDGEGTDTQYF.